The 29 T cell receptor beta chains given below trace back to one sample, sequenced in a study of OX40 agonist ivuxolimab in advanced cancers. Data came from immunoSEQ multiplex PCR; TCRdb stores just in-frame clones and leaves some out. The table lists about 76,000 clones, about 85% of them singletons, with around 1.7% in the top ten. This material consisted of CD4+ or CD8+ T cells sorted from blood, taken in a trial of the OX40 agonist ivuxolimab. Receptors originate from an adult with an advanced solid tumor such as melanoma, head and neck, liver or kidney cancer.

The chain couples TRBV14 to TRBJ2-3, with 8 bases lining up with TRBD2. Trimming took 4 bases from V and 4 from J; bases not matched to a gene: 10. Germline V lookup: CDR1 SGHDN, CDR2 FVKESK. This CDR3 has 16 amino acids. CDR3 region: CASSLFGSGMADTQYF. The CDR3 region has the DNA TGTGCCAGCAGCCTCTTTGGTAGCGGGATGGCAGATACGCAGTATTTT.

This rearrangement joins TRBV6-6 to TRBJ1-5, with D unresolved. Deletions cut 0 bases from V and 6 bases from J, with 15 bases between. The CDR3 has 16 residues. Germline V gene data show CDR1 as MNHNY and CDR2 as SVGAGI (reference sequence). The CDR3 coding sequence is TGTGCCAGCAGTTACTCGGCCGACTTTAGCCTTCAGCCCCAGCATTTT. Protein product: CASSYSADFSLQPQHF.

The rearrangement uses TRBV27 and TRBJ2-5; no firm D call. V lost 0 bases and J 0 bases, leaving 2 bases between the germline ends. The CDR3 runs to 13 residues. The germline gives CDR1 MNHEY, CDR2 SMNVEV (reference sequence). CDR3 DNA: TGTGCCAGCAGTTTATCCCACCAAGAGACCCAGTACTTC. Protein product: CASSLSHQETQYF.

As DNA, the CDR3 is TGTGCCAGCAGAAAACCACAGGGGACCTATGGCTACACCTTC. The encoded protein is CASRKPQGTYGYTF. V gene TRBV28 combines with J gene TRBJ1-2, with 7 nucleotides matching TRBD1. The V and J ends lost 6 bases and 4 bases, in that order; junction bases with no gene match: 8. The germline V gene has CDR1 MDHEN and CDR2 SYDVKM. CDR3 length: 14 residues.

The J gene is TRBJ2-2, the V gene TRBV7-3; D remains ambiguous. Germline CDR1 is SGHTA and CDR2 is FQGTGA. Trimming cost V 5 bases and J 0 bases, with 7 bases left between them. The CDR3 is 14 residues long. CDR3 sequence: CASSQLTNTGELFF. In DNA, the CDR3 is TGTGCCAGCAGCCAACTTACGAACACCGGGGAGCTGTTTTTT.

This chain connects TRBV11-3 to TRBJ2-7; D unresolved. The germline V gene has CDR1 SGHNT and CDR2 YENEEA. Trimming removed 5 bases from V and 1 base from J, with 12 bases in between. This CDR3 contains 14 residues. The DNA of the CDR3 is TGTGCCAGCAGCCACACGGCTGCGTCCTACGAGCAGTACTTC. It codes for CASSHTAASYEQYF. Drawing the rest from reference TRBV11-3 and TRBJ2-7, the complete variable domain is EAGVVQSPRYKIIEKKQPVAFWCNPISGHNTLYWYLQNLGQGPELLIRYENEEAVDDSQLPKDRFSAERLKGVDSTLKIQPAELGDSAVYLCASSHTAASYEQYFGPGTRLTVT.

This chain joins TRBV4-1 and TRBJ1-5; D is ambiguous. The CDR3 totals 14 residues. Trimming removed 3 bases at V and 3 bases at J, with 9 bases between. The germline CDR1 and CDR2 sequences are MGHRA and YSYEKL. DNA of the CDR3: TGCGCCAGCAGCCATCCCCCGTACAATCAGCCCCAGCATTTT. Residues: CASSHPPYNQPQHF.

V usage is TRBV6-4 and J usage is TRBJ2-1; tentatively, D is TRBD2 (5 bases). Germline lookup yields CDR1 MRHNA and CDR2 SNTAGT. V lost 0 bases to trimming and J lost 0 bases, with 12 bases between them. The length of the CDR3 is 17 residues. The CDR3 spells CASSDSMDWGSYNEQFF. CDR3 nucleotides: TGTGCCAGCAGTGACTCTATGGACTGGGGCTCCTACAATGAGCAGTTCTTC.

V usage is TRBV5-1 and J usage is TRBJ1-6; D gene ambiguous. V lost 2 bases and J 7 bases, leaving 7 bases between the germline ends. The CDR3 is 13 amino acids. Per germline, CDR1 SGHRS and CDR2 YFSETQ. DNA for the CDR3: TGCGCCAGCAGCTTTGGCAGCAATTCACCCCTCCACTTT. Its protein product is CASSFGSNSPLHF.

The CDR3, as DNA: TGCGCCAGCAGCTTGAACAGGAATAAGTATGGCACAGATACGCAGTATTTT. Translating it yields CASSLNRNKYGTDTQYF. The chain uses TRBV5-1 and TRBJ2-3, with D tentatively TRBD1 (5 bases). The CDR3 is 17 amino acids. Germline loops: CDR1 SGHRS, CDR2 YFSETQ. V was cut by 1 base and J by 1 base, with 16 bases left in between.

The chain joins TRBV18 to TRBJ2-3; TRBD1 matches at 10 bases. Germline lookup yields CDR1 KGHSH and CDR2 LQKENI. The trim removed 6 bases at V and 3 bases at J, leaving 18 bases unmatched. This CDR3 is 19 amino acids long. CDR3: CASSPTDRGLISLTDTQYF. For the CDR3, the DNA is TGTGCCAGCTCGCCCACAGACAGGGGGCTTATTAGTTTGACAGATACGCAGTATTTT.

The CDR3 loop is CASGLEGDRSSYEQYF. The CDR3 DNA sequence: TGTGCCAGCGGATTAGAGGGGGACAGATCATCCTACGAGCAGTACTTC. The rearrangement links TRBV2 to TRBJ2-5; the match to TRBD1 covers 7 bases. The end of the DNA fits TRBJ2-7 better, so the J call may be wrong. CDR1 and CDR2 from the germline V gene are SNHLY and FYNNEI. The CDR3 covers 16 residues.

The V and J genes are TRBV7-6 and TRBJ2-3; 7 bases map to TRBD2. J gave up 3 bases and V 1 base, and 10 bases lay outside the gene matches. This CDR3 is built from 17 residues. The V gene's germline CDR1 is SGHVS and CDR2 FNYEAQ. The CDR3: CASSLVASGALTDTQYF. CDR3 DNA sequence: TGTGCCAGCAGCTTAGTGGCTAGCGGAGCACTGACAGATACGCAGTATTTT.

The chain employs TRBV5-1 and TRBJ1-4; TRBD1 might be the D (5 bases). Germline V gene data show CDR1 as SGHRS and CDR2 as YFSETQ. The CDR3 contains 15 residues. V lost 4 bases, J lost 0 bases, and 10 bases lay in between. CDR3 in amino acids: CASSQDTSTNEKLFF. CDR3 bases: TGCGCCAGCAGCCAGGACACTTCAACTAATGAAAAACTGTTTTTT.

By sample share, this clone is medium-sized. The chain carries TRBV4-1 and TRBJ1-5; D ambiguous. The CDR3 extends over 13 amino acids. V was shortened by 0 bases and J by 6 bases, with 6 bases between the two germline ends. Germline V gene sequence: CDR1 MGHRA, CDR2 YSYEKL. The CDR3 reads CASSQDEGQPQHF. CDR3 in DNA: TGCGCCAGCAGCCAAGATGAGGGTCAGCCCCAGCATTTT.

The rearrangement uses TRBV5-1 and TRBJ2-5, with D perhaps matching TRBD2 (5 bases). Germline CDR1 reads SGHRS; CDR2 reads YFSETQ. The CDR3 spans 15 residues. V lost 2 bases and J lost 2, with 13 bases in between. The CDR3 is CASSFRDGLQETQYF. The CDR3 DNA reads as TGCGCCAGCAGCTTCCGGGATGGGCTACAAGAGACCCAGTACTTC.

The rearrangement joins TRBV30 to TRBJ1-1; D not certain. Trimming took 3 bases from V and 1 from J, leaving 9 bases between them. The CDR3 totals 13 residues. The germline gives CDR1 GTSNPN, CDR2 SVGIG (reference sequence). DNA for the CDR3: TGTGCCTGGAGGGGGTGGGAGAACACTGAAGCTTTCTTT. Residues: CAWRGWENTEAFF.

V and J are TRBV7-3 and TRBJ2-6; D remains ambiguous. V lost 2 bases to trimming and J lost 0 bases, with 5 bases between them. This CDR3 region has 15 residues. The germline gives CDR1 SGHTA, CDR2 FQGTGA. CDR3 region: CASSLLDSGANVLTF. The CDR3 DNA reads as TGTGCCAGCAGCTTATTGGACTCTGGGGCCAACGTCCTGACTTTC.

This chain joins TRBV7-9 and TRBJ1-3, with TRBD1 matching 8 bases. Germline V gene sequence: CDR1 SEHNR, CDR2 FQNEAQ (reference sequence). CDR3 length: 15 residues. Losses at the gene ends were 5 bases for V and 4 bases for J; bases not matched to a gene: 7. The CDR3 sequence is CASSPGQGLGNTIYF. The CDR3, as DNA: TGTGCCAGCAGCCCCGGACAGGGCTTAGGAAACACCATATATTTT.

This chain joins TRBV5-1 and TRBJ2-5, with 12 bases aligning to TRBD2. The germline gives CDR1 SGHRS, CDR2 YFSETQ. V dropped 4 bases and J dropped 4; count of bases not matched to a gene: 5. This CDR3 is 15 amino acids long. CDR3 region: CASSEPGLAGETQYF. The CDR3, as DNA: TGCGCCAGCAGCGAACCGGGACTAGCGGGAGAGACCCAGTACTTC.

This clone appeared once. The rearrangement links TRBV10-1 to TRBJ2-7, with D possibly TRBD2 on 5 matching bases. V was clipped by 10 bases and J by 5 bases, with 18 bases between them. This CDR3 contains 13 residues. Germline V gives CDR1 WNHNN, CDR2 SYGVQD (reference sequence). The DNA for the CDR3 is TGCGCCACTAGCCCGGGTACCGGGAACGAGCAGTACTTC. Translation gives CATSPGTGNEQYF.

This chain links TRBV11-3 with TRBJ2-7; TRBD2 agrees at 13 bases. The junction had 5 bases not matched to a gene; V was cut back by 1 base and J by 2 bases. Germline V gene sequence: CDR1 SGHNT, CDR2 YENEEA. This CDR3 is built from 17 residues. CDR3 region: CASSLGVGTSGAYEQYF. The DNA for the CDR3 is TGTGCCAGCAGCTTAGGGGTGGGGACTAGCGGGGCCTACGAGCAGTACTTC.

This chain links TRBV7-2 with TRBJ2-1, with 9 bases lining up with TRBD2. V lost 4 bases to trimming and J lost 7 bases; unmatched junction nucleotides: 8. The CDR3 sequence is 15 residues long. Germline V gene sequence: CDR1 SGHTA, CDR2 FQGNSA. CDR3: CASSYSGGSGNEQFF. The CDR3 nucleotides read TGTGCCAGCAGCTATAGCGGGGGATCTGGGAATGAGCAGTTCTTC.

V gene TRBV27 combines with J gene TRBJ2-3; either TRBD1 or TRBD2 may supply D (5 bases each). Trimming cost V 6 bases and J 3 bases, with 16 bases left between them. This CDR3 spans 15 amino acids. Germline CDR1 and CDR2: MNHEY and SMNVEV (reference sequence). The DNA of the CDR3 is TGTGCCAGCAGATCGGCCGGGACCAAAACAGATACGCAGTATTTT. It specifies CASRSAGTKTDTQYF.

This chain connects TRBV28 to TRBJ1-5; D is ambiguous. Deletions cut 7 bases from V and 0 bases from J, with 1 base between. This CDR3 contains 11 residues. Per the germline V gene, CDR1 is MDHEN and CDR2 is SYDVKM. Here the CDR3 DNA reads TGTGCCAGCACTAGCAATCAGCCCCAGCATTTT. This gives the protein CASTSNQPQHF.

This clone was picked up a small number of times. J is TRBJ1-1 and V is TRBV5-6; weak D call: TRBD1 (6 bases). CDR1 SGHDT and CDR2 YYEEEE come from the germline V gene. This CDR3 comprises 17 residues. V was clipped by 3 bases and J by 5 bases, with 23 bases between them. The CDR3 DNA is TGTGCCAGCAGCTCTACAGGGTTCGGGAGGAGAGCGACTGAAGCTTTCTTT. This codes for CASSSTGFGRRATEAFF.

The rearrangement joins TRBV18 to TRBJ1-3, with no clear D. Trimming cost V 0 bases and J 8 bases, with 14 bases left between them. The CDR3 sequence is 15 residues long. Germline V gene data show CDR1 as KGHSH and CDR2 as LQKENI. DNA for the CDR3: TGTGCCAGCTCACCACCAGTCCTTTTTAGGGACACCATATATTTT. Translating it yields CASSPPVLFRDTIYF.

The chain recombines TRBV5-1 with TRBJ2-3, with 12 bases matching TRBD2. This CDR3 contains 14 residues. Germline CDR1 and CDR2: SGHRS and YFSETQ. The junction had 0 bases not matched to a gene; V was cut back by 2 bases and J by 5 bases. CDR3: CASSLLAGGDTQYF. In DNA form, the CDR3 reads TGCGCCAGCAGCTTACTAGCGGGGGGAGATACGCAGTATTTT.

The chain employs TRBV7-3 and TRBJ1-1, with D tentatively TRBD1 (5 bases). Trimming took off 4 bases at V and 5 bases at J, with 14 bases between the two ends. The length of the CDR3 is 14 residues. CDR1 and CDR2 from the germline V gene are SGHTA and FQGTGA. The CDR3 here is CASSSFQGVTEAFF. The CDR3 nucleotides read TGTGCCAGCAGCTCCTTCCAGGGTGTGACTGAAGCTTTCTTT.